These 16 T cell receptor beta chains were all obtained from the same sample, sequenced in a study of CD8 T cells in Susac syndrome. A quantity of roughly 0.5 to 1 ug RNA underwent reverse transcription using random hexamers. Each CDR3 protein gets one entry after TCRdb re-called the immunoSEQ multiplex PCR reads with MiXCR. The sample includes about 83,000 distinct CDR3 sequences, 90% to 97% of them seen just once. The sample consisted of CD8+ T cells from PBMCs. These receptors were obtained from a human donor with Susac syndrome.

The chain uses TRBV4-3 and TRBJ2-5; 7 nucleotides line up with TRBD1. Germline V lookup: CDR1 LGHNA, CDR2 YSLEER. With 0 bases clipped from V and 4 bases from J, the junction kept 2 bases outside the gene matches. There are 14 residues in the CDR3. CDR3 region: CASSQDRQGETQYF. The CDR3 DNA sequence: TGCGCCAGCAGCCAAGACCGACAGGGAGAGACCCAGTACTTC.

This clonotype was observed a single time. V usage is TRBV15 and J usage is TRBJ1-2; unclear D gene. This CDR3 contains 11 residues. V lost 8 bases and J 6 bases, leaving 10 bases between the germline ends. Germline V gives CDR1 LNHNV, CDR2 YYDKDF (reference sequence). CDR3 bases: TGTGCCACCGCCGGGGAGAATGGCTACACCTTC. Translation: CATAGENGYTF.

As concerns this clonotype: The junction departs from the called germline gene at one end, perhaps through a read error. The chain recombines TRBV24-1 with TRBJ2-1, with D perhaps TRBD1 or TRBD2 (5 bases each). CDR1 is KGHDR and CDR2 is SFDVKD in the germline V gene. The CDR3 contains 13 residues. The CDR3: CATNGASHNEQFF. The CDR3 DNA reads as TGTGCCACCAACGGGGCCTCCCACAATGAGCAGTTCTTC.

The genes are TRBV9 and TRBJ1-1; D not resolved. Germline V gene sequence: CDR1 SGDLS, CDR2 YYNGEE. V was trimmed by 3 bases and J by 1 base, leaving 7 bases between them. This CDR3 spans 13 amino acids. DNA of the CDR3: TGTGCCAGCAGCGAGGGATGGAACACTGAAGCTTTCTTT. Amino acids: CASSEGWNTEAFF.

This chain joins TRBV7-9 and TRBJ2-1; 10 bases are a match to TRBD1. CDR1 is SEHNR and CDR2 is FQNEAQ in the germline V gene (reference sequence). CDR3 length equals 15 residues. Losses at the gene ends were 5 bases for V and 4 bases for J; bases not matched to a gene: 5. The CDR3 nucleotides read TGTGCCAGCAGCCCTGGACAGGGGGTGTACAATGAGCAGTTCTTC. This sequence encodes CASSPGQGVYNEQFF.

The chain is built from TRBV28 and TRBJ2-5; D is perhaps TRBD2 (6 bases). The length of the CDR3 is 17 residues. The germline V and J ends were trimmed by 5 bases and 3 bases, with 22 bases remaining between them. The germline V gene encodes CDR1 MDHEN and CDR2 SYDVKM. CDR3 amino acids: CASSPRRATLMEETQYF. In DNA form, the CDR3 reads TGTGCCAGCAGTCCTCGGAGGGCCACTCTGATGGAAGAGACCCAGTACTTC. The entire variable domain, with the rest obtained from reference TRBV28 and TRBJ2-5, is as follows: DVKVTQSSRYLVKRTGEKVFLECVQDMDHENMFWYRQDPGLGLRLIYFSYDVKMKEKGDIPEGYSVSREKKERFSLILESASTNQTSMYLCASSPRRATLMEETQYFGPGTRLLVL.

The V gene is TRBV28, the J gene TRBJ2-7; perhaps D is TRBD1 or TRBD2 (5 bases each). This CDR3 region has 13 residues. Trimming stripped 4 bases from V and 3 bases from J, with 10 bases between. Germline V CDR1 and CDR2: MDHEN, SYDVKM. The CDR3 loop is CASSSGAVYEQYV. The DNA for the CDR3 is TGTGCCAGCAGTTCCGGGGCGGTCTACGAGCAGTACGTC.

This chain joins TRBV29-1 and TRBJ2-2; TRBD2 might be the D (7 bases). The germline V and J ends were trimmed by 7 bases and 0 bases, with 12 bases remaining between them. Germline V gives CDR1 SQVTM, CDR2 ANQGSEA. CDR3 length: 14 residues. CDR3 DNA: TGCAGCGGGGGGGGGCCCTCGAACACCGGGGAGCTGTTTTTT. Its translation: CSGGGPSNTGELFF.

The gene calls are TRBV7-8 and TRBJ2-3; D may be TRBD2 (5 bases). The CDR3 is 14 amino acids. Germline CDR1 and CDR2: SGHVS and FQNEAQ. The ends were cut back, 0 bases at V and 4 bases at J, with 8 bases in the middle. The chain's CDR3 is CASSLAKRPDTQYF. In nucleotides, the CDR3 is TGTGCCAGCAGCTTAGCAAAGCGGCCAGATACGCAGTATTTT.

This rearrangement joins TRBV27 to TRBJ2-2; D is perhaps TRBD1 (6 bases). The V gene lost 3 bases and the J gene lost 4 bases, with 9 bases spanning the gap. This CDR3 spans 14 amino acids. CDR1 is MNHEY, CDR2 SMNVEV, per germline (reference sequence). The CDR3 region is CASSLGDTTGELFF. The CDR3 DNA sequence: TGTGCCAGCAGTTTGGGGGACACCACCGGGGAGCTGTTTTTT.

V and J are TRBV24-1 and TRBJ2-7; no firm D call. CDR3 length: 15 residues. The germline V and J ends were trimmed by 0 bases and 2 bases, with 10 bases remaining between them. CDR1 KGHDR and CDR2 SFDVKD come from the germline V gene. DNA for the CDR3: TGTGCCACCAGTGATTTGCAAGTTCGAACCTACGAGCAGTACGTC. Translating it yields CATSDLQVRTYEQYV.

This clonotype was picked up one time. The chain couples TRBV5-1 to TRBJ2-3; D unresolved. Germline V gene lookup returns CDR1 SGHRS and CDR2 YFSETQ. The CDR3 is made up of 15 amino acids. V shed 4 bases and J shed 0 bases, with 12 bases lying between them. The CDR3 sequence: CASSPTTPSTDTQYF. The CDR3 DNA reads TGCGCCAGCAGCCCAACGACACCTAGCACAGATACGCAGTATTTT. The full variable domain, with the rest looked up from reference TRBV5-1 and TRBJ2-3, is KAGVTQTPRYLIKTRGQQVTLSCSPISGHRSVSWYQQTPGQGLQFLFEYFSETQRNKGNFPGRFSGRQFSNSRSEMNVSTLELGDSALYLCASSPTTPSTDTQYFGPGTRLTVL.

This clonotype was seen once. This sequence joins TRBV12-3 or TRBV12-4 and TRBJ2-5; 7 bases align to TRBD1. The length of the CDR3 is 15 residues. The V and J ends lost 4 bases and 2 bases, in that order; junction bases with no gene match: 7. CDR3 amino acids: CASSSRDSSQETQYF. The CDR3, as DNA: TGTGCCAGCAGTTCTCGGGACAGCTCTCAAGAGACCCAGTACTTC.

DNA of the CDR3: TGTGCCACCATGGGACAGGAAGGTTCTGGGGCCAACGTCCTGACTTTC. Protein product: CATMGQEGSGANVLTF. The rearrangement links TRBV24-1 to TRBJ2-6, with 8 bases identical to TRBD1. This CDR3 has 16 amino acids. V lost 8 bases to trimming and J lost 1 base; unmatched junction nucleotides: 6. Germline V gives CDR1 KGHDR, CDR2 SFDVKD.

V and J are TRBV11-2 and TRBJ2-1, with 11 bases that match TRBD2. The CDR3 consists of 15 residues. Per germline, CDR1 SGHAT and CDR2 FQNNGV. After removal of 1 base from V and 10 bases from J, the junction contained 6 bases not matched to a gene. DNA of the CDR3: TGTGCCAGCAGCTTAGTTAGCGGGAGGGCCGAAGAGCAGTTCTTC. Its protein product is CASSLVSGRAEEQFF.

The chain combines TRBV3-1 with TRBJ2-7, with D perhaps TRBD2 (6 bases). Trimming left V 4 bases short and J 1 base short, with 14 bases between. This CDR3 has 15 amino acids. CDR1 and CDR2 from the germline V gene are LGHDT and YNNKEL (reference sequence). Here the CDR3 DNA reads TGTGCCAGCAGCCGGGGGGTAAGCGGTTCCTACGAGCAGTACTTC. This codes for CASSRGVSGSYEQYF.